The entry below gives a single T cell receptor beta chain sequence along with its context. As yet, its antigen is unknown. The data belong to a study of cytomegalovirus exposure and HLA in healthy donors. Whole-study context: A subsequent analysis reported that the approximately 120 validation repertoires were produced on the same platform that had also been used for the approximately 700 first-cohort repertoires. Study findings and constraints: In the 130 or so validation repertoires, a later analysis found that first-cohort TCR clusters tended to co-occur.

Profiling relied on immunoSEQ multiplex PCR, and the TCRdb table lists in-frame clones only, not all of them. This table holds some 170,000 clones, around nine tenths found once. The CDR3 runs 12 residues. Trimming removed 3 bases from V and 2 bases from J, with 6 bases in between. The germline CDR1 and CDR2 sequences are SQVTM and ANQGSEA. The rearrangement links TRBV29-1 to TRBJ2-3; the D is unclear. The sequenced sample consisted of PBMCs. The receptor was derived from a woman in her 30s in good health and CMV-seronegative. CDR3 sequence: CSVDTVTDTQYF. In nucleotides, the CDR3 is TGCAGCGTTGATACAGTCACAGATACGCAGTATTTT.